One and the same sample provided the 13 T cell receptor beta chains below, sequenced in a study of identical twins. TCRdb re-derived calls from the 5' RACE reads in MiXCR, one entry per CDR3 protein. The table includes 350,000 to 600,000 distinct CDR3 sequences, around 14% detected once. These data were also reused for a study on yellow fever vaccine responses in identical twins.

Sequencing was done on a sample of CD4+ T cells sorted from blood. The receptor source for this set is a woman aged 18-29 years in good health.

This clonotype was detected a few times. The chain links TRBV5-6 to TRBJ2-7, with D possibly being TRBD2 (6 bases). The V end lost 4 bases, the J end lost 2 bases, and 16 bases lay between the germline ends. CDR3 size: 15 residues. Germline lookup yields CDR1 SGHDT and CDR2 YYEEEE. The CDR3 DNA reads TGTGCCAGCAGCCTCCCCCCGACGGGAGCCTACGAGCAGTACTTC. Its translation: CASSLPPTGAYEQYF.

The chain couples TRBV12-3 or TRBV12-4 to TRBJ2-1; unclear D gene. The CDR3 loop spans 14 amino acids. Trimming left V 4 bases short and J 4 bases short, with 11 bases between. This CDR3 is CASSSRRPYNEQFF. The CDR3, as DNA: TGTGCCAGCAGTTCGCGGAGACCTTACAATGAGCAGTTCTTC.

The chain recombines TRBV5-1 with TRBJ2-5; 8 bases map to TRBD2. This CDR3 has 15 residues. J lost 5 bases, V lost 4 bases, and 10 bases had no gene match. CDR1 and CDR2 (germline): SGHRS, YFSETQ. The DNA of the CDR3 is TGCGCCAGCAGCCCAAGAGAGCGGGAGTTGGAGACCCAGTACTTC. It yields the protein CASSPRERELETQYF.

CDR3 amino acids: CASSEALRGKAGELFF. CDR3 in DNA: TGTGCCAGCAGTGAAGCGCTTCGGGGAAAAGCCGGGGAGCTGTTTTTT. The chain couples TRBV6-1 to TRBJ2-2; D is perhaps TRBD2 (5 bases). Germline CDR1 MNHNS, CDR2 SASEGT. V lost 0 bases and J lost 6, with 14 bases in between. The CDR3 has 16 amino acids.

This clonotype was observed a handful of times. The rearrangement uses TRBV21-1 and TRBJ1-2; the DNA was not compared with TRBD1, the D call given in the table. TRBV21-1 is an annotated pseudogene. CDR3 length: 15 amino acids. For the CDR3, the DNA is TGTGCCAGCAGCGCTGGACACCCCGGTGCCTATGGCTACACCTTC. This sequence encodes CASSAGHPGAYGYTF.

Only a few counts were recorded for this clonotype. This chain uses TRBV4-3 with TRBJ2-2, with 16 bases lining up with TRBD2. The CDR3 contains 17 residues. Trimming took 4 bases from V and 6 from J; bases not matched to a gene: 5. Germline V lookup: CDR1 LGHNA, CDR2 YSLEER. CDR3 DNA sequence: TGCGCCAGCAGCCCCGGGACTAGCGGGAGGGCCCCCGGGGAGCTGTTTTTT. Protein product: CASSPGTSGRAPGELFF.

This clonotype was seen at least ten times. The chain joins TRBV27 to TRBJ1-2; TRBD1 agrees at 12 bases. This CDR3 spans 15 amino acids. Losses at the gene ends were 5 bases for V and 5 bases for J; bases not matched to a gene: 6. CDR1 and CDR2 from the germline V gene are MNHEY and SMNVEV (reference sequence). CDR3 bases: TGTGCCAGCAGTCCTCCGGGACAGGGGGCGTATGGCTACACCTTC. Residues: CASSPPGQGAYGYTF.

Ten or more counts support this clonotype. The chain joins TRBV14 to TRBJ2-7, with 9 bases aligning to TRBD1. The CDR3 is made up of 19 amino acids. CDR1 and CDR2 (germline): SGHDN, FVKESK. After removal of 6 bases from V and 5 bases from J, the junction contained 23 bases not matched to a gene. CDR3 sequence reads: CASSRIRKSGTGLRDEQYF. The CDR3 DNA reads TGTGCCAGCAGTCGGATCCGGAAATCCGGGACAGGGCTAAGGGACGAGCAGTACTTC.

This clonotype showed up just a few times. The V gene is TRBV11-2, the J gene TRBJ2-5; D is possibly TRBD1 (5 bases). CDR1 is SGHAT and CDR2 is FQNNGV in the germline V gene. Trimming left V 7 bases short and J 3 bases short, with 12 bases between. The length of the CDR3 is 13 residues. CDR3 sequence (DNA): TGTGCCAGCAACACCGACAGCAAAGAGACCCAGTACTTC. It codes for CASNTDSKETQYF. Using reference TRBV11-2 and TRBJ2-5 for the parts outside the CDR3, the full variable domain is EAGVAQSPRYKIIEKRQSVAFWCNPISGHATLYWYQQILGQGPKLLIQFQNNGVVDDSQLPKDRFSAERLKGVDSTLKIQPAKLEDSAVYLCASNTDSKETQYFGPGTRLLVL.

This clonotype occurred a few times. The V and J genes are TRBV20-1 and TRBJ2-7, with TRBD1 matching over 12 bases. Germline assignment: CDR1 DFQATT and CDR2 SNEGSKA (reference sequence). The CDR3 length is 15 residues. With 5 bases clipped from V and 4 bases from J, the junction kept 9 bases outside the gene matches. The CDR3 DNA is TGCAGTGCTCTCCCAGGGACAGGGGGCGCTTACGAGCAGTACTTC. Amino acids: CSALPGTGGAYEQYF.

V and J are TRBV29-1 and TRBJ1-2; weak D call: TRBD1 (5 bases). CDR1 and CDR2 from the germline V gene are SQVTM and ANQGSEA. The V gene lost 3 bases and the J gene lost 0 bases, with 5 bases spanning the gap. This CDR3 contains 12 residues. The CDR3 region has the DNA TGCAGCGTTGAGACAGCTAACTATGGCTACACCTTC. It translates to CSVETANYGYTF.

The V and J genes are TRBV5-1 and TRBJ2-3; 10 positions match TRBD2. Per the germline V gene, CDR1 is SGHRS and CDR2 is YFSETQ. V shed 0 bases, J shed 7 bases, and the junction held 2 bases outside the gene matches. This CDR3 is built from 14 residues. The chain's CDR3 is CASSLEGLANTQYF. The CDR3 coding sequence is TGCGCCAGCAGCTTGGAGGGACTAGCGAATACGCAGTATTTT.

The V and J genes are TRBV7-2 and TRBJ2-3; a possible D gene is TRBD1 (6 bases). Germline V gene lookup returns CDR1 SGHTA and CDR2 FQGNSA. The CDR3 extends over 12 amino acids. The ends were cut back, 0 bases at V and 12 bases at J, with 10 bases in the middle. The DNA of the CDR3 is TGTGCCAGCAGCTTAGCGTGGGGACAACAGTATTTT. This sequence encodes CASSLAWGQQYF. Looking up the rest from reference TRBV7-2 and TRBJ2-3 gives the full variable domain: GAGVSQSPSNKVTEKGKDVELRCDPISGHTALYWYRQSLGQGLEFLIYFQGNSAPDKSGLPSDRFSAERTGGSVSTLTIQRTQQEDSAVYLCASSLAWGQQYFGPGTRLTVL.